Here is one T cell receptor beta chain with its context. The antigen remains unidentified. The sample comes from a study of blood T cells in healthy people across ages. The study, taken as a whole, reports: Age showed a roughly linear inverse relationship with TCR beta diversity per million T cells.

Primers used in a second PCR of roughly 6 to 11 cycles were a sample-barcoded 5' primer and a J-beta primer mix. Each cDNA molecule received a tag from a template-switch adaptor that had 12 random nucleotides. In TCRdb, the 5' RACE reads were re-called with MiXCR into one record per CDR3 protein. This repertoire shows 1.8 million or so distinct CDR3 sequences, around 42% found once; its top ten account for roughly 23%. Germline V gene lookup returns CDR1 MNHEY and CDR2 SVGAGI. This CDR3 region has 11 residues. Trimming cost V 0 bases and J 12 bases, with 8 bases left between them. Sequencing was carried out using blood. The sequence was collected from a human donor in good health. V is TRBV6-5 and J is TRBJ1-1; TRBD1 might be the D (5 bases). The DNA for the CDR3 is TGTGCCAGCAGTTACTCCACAGGTACTTTCTTT. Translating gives CASSYSTGTFF.